This T cell receptor (beta chain) was captured by sequencing in a study of T cells in Graves' hyperthyroidism and ophthalmopathy (dated 2019 in TCRdb). Background on the whole study: Peripheral blood was collected at initial diagnosis, before any treatment. Prospective prediction of ophthalmopathy was tested in an independent validation cohort consisting of 18 hyperthyroidism patients and 15 to 17 patients who later progressed to ophthalmopathy. The roughly 94 discovery patients were randomly divided into training and test sets at a 7:3 ratio. The paper describes TCR Vbeta CDR3 sequencing of roughly 130 peripheral blood samples, made up of 43 ophthalmopathy patients, some 76 hyperthyroidism patients and 17 progressor patients. In six Graves' hyperthyroidism patients, the study also compared T-cell repertoires from thyroid tissue with T-cell repertoires from blood. Following sampling, methimazole starting at 30 mg daily was given to hyperthyroidism patients, and high-dose intravenous methylprednisolone was given to ophthalmopathy patients. To identify distinguishing TCR V-J signatures, a discovery cohort of 95 to 100 patients was used, comprising fewer than 45 with Graves' ophthalmopathy and approximately 57 with stable Graves' hyperthyroidism.

This clonotype was recorded at least ten times. This receptor's antigen is unknown. Per-base qualities were not stored, and no clone one base away is much larger. The investigation overall reported the following: Ophthalmopathy was separated from stable hyperthyroidism by a 13 V-J signature model, with around 88% sensitivity and about 81% specificity obtained in cross-validation and 80%/75% obtained in testing. Most expanded thyroid clonotypes (frequency above 0.001) were also detected in blood, suggesting blood repertoires may reflect thyroid immune responses. In validation, progression to ophthalmopathy was predicted by the model with 70.59% sensitivity and just over 72% specificity, a median of around 5.9 months before onset. Sample size was not statistically predetermined, and investigators were not blinded to group allocation.

A patient counted as having stable Graves' hyperthyroidism if no progression to ophthalmopathy occurred over 18 months of follow-up. Hyperthyroidism patients were newly diagnosed, had a disease duration of under 2 months, and were aged 18 to 65 years. Any patient with an uncontrolled infection, another autoimmune disease, pregnancy or lactation was excluded. Clinical symptoms, serum thyroxine and TRAb, thyroid ultrasound, and orbital computed tomography formed the basis for the diagnoses. PBMCs were separated from approximately 10 ml of fresh peripheral blood using Ficoll-Paque density gradient centrifugation. Total RNA was extracted using Trizol reagent, and RNA quality was assessed on an Agilent 2100 Bioanalyzer. The CDR3 covers 15 residues, taking in both the cysteine and the phenylalanine. Just the 45-base CDR3 DNA is kept, in frame starting at base 1. CDR1 and CDR2 (MNHNS, SASEGT) derive from the germline V gene. The V end gives up 5 bases and the J end 1 base, leaving 7 bases in the junction not matched to a gene.

Amplification of TCR beta CDR3 regions was carried out from RNA transcripts. The TCR CDR3 was subjected to a first round of RT-PCR using the HTBI primer set and the Qiagen OneStep RT-PCR kit. Libraries were constructed in a second round of multiplex PCR, after which size selection and purification were carried out. Sequencing of the libraries was done on an Illumina HiSeq2000 using paired-end 100 bp reads. Per the authors' processing: Raw data were processed with SOAPnuke, discarding reads with adapters, uncalled bases, mean Phred below 15, or no exact constant-primer or identifier match. COPE v1.2.5 was used to merge the high-quality paired reads, and each unique nucleotide sequence was defined as a clonotype. MiTCR v1.1 was used to align clonotypes to the IMGT TRBV, TRBD and TRBJ reference segments. Only V-J combinations with frequency above 0.0001, covering roughly 99% of repertoires, were analysed. A TCS score was defined as the ratio of F50 (clonal expansion) to E x V (chaos), with BLOSUM62-based TCRdist applied between CDR3 peptides within each V-J. Welch's t-statistics and random forest reduced around 520 V-J features to under 15, which were used in a naive Bayes classifier (R e1071). The public reads were quality trimmed at Q25 with fastp and then assembled into clones with MiXCR by TCRdb, keeping productive beta chains. Each entry is one CDR3 protein sequence, shown with its most common DNA and genes. The V and J calls, along with clone size, are taken from TCRdb and not from the paper's own processing. The sample profile shows more than 500,000 distinct CDR3 sequences; 15% to 20% of them were found once. The ten largest account for approximately 3.9% of the sample.

Sequenced sample: blood. The receptor comes from a woman in her 30s with Graves' hyperthyroidism. This receptor chain uses TRBV6-1 and TRBJ1-1; TRBD1 fits 7 bases in the junction. The encoded CDR3 is CASSSRQGRNTEAFF. Read as DNA, the sequence is TGTGCCAGCAGTTCGAGACAGGGTAGGAACACTGAAGCTTTCTTT.